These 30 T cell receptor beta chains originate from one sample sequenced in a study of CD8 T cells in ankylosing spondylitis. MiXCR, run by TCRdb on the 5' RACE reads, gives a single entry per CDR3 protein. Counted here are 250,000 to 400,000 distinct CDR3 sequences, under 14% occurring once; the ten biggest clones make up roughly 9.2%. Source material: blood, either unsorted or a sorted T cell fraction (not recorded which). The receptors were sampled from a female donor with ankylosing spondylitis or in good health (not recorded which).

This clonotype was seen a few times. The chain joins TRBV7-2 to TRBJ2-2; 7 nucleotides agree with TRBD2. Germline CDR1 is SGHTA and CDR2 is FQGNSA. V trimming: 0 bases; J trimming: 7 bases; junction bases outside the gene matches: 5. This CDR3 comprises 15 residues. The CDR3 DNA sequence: TGTGCCAGCAGCTTAGCGGGAGGGTACGGCGGGGAGCTGTTTTTT. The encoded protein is CASSLAGGYGGELFF.

The CDR3 region is CSVTGGNEKLFF. The CDR3 region has the DNA TGCAGCGTGACAGGGGGGAATGAAAAACTGTTTTTT. V and J are TRBV20-1 and TRBJ1-4, with 9 bases lining up with TRBD1. The CDR3 runs 12 residues. Germline V gives CDR1 DFQATT, CDR2 SNEGSKA (reference sequence).

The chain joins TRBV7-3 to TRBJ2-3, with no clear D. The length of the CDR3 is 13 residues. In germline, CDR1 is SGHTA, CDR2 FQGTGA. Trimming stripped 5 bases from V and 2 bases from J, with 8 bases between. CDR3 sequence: CASSPMPTDTQYF. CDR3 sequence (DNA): TGTGCCAGCAGCCCGATGCCCACAGATACGCAGTATTTT.

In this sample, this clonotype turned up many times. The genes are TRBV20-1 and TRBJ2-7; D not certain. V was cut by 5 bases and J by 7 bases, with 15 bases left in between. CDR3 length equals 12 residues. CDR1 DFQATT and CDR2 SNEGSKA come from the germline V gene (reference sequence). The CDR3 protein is CSAGKDSLEQYF. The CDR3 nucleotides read TGCAGTGCTGGGAAAGACTCCTTGGAGCAGTACTTC.

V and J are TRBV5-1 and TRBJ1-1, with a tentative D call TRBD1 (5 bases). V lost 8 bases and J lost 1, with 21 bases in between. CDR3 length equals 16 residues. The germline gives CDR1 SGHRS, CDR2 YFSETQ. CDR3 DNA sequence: TGCGCCAGTAACCCGGGGGGAATCAGGGAGAACACTGAAGCTTTCTTT. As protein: CASNPGGIRENTEAFF. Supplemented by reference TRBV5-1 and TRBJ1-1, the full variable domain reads KAGVTQTPRYLIKTRGQQVTLSCSPISGHRSVSWYQQTPGQGLQFLFEYFSETQRNKGNFPGRFSGRQFSNSRSEMNVSTLELGDSALYLCASNPGGIRENTEAFFGQGTRLTVV.

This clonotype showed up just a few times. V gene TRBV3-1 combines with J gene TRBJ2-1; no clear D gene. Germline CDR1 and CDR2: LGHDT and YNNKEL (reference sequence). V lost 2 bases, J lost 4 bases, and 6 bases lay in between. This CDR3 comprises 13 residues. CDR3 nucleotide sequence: TGTGCCAGCAGCCAACCTCCTTACAATGAGCAGTTCTTC. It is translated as CASSQPPYNEQFF.

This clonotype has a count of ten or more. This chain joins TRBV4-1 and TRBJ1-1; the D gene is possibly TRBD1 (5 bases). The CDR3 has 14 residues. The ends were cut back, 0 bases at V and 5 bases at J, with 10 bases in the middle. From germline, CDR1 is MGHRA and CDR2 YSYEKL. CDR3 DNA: TGCGCCAGCAGCCAAGAGGAGGGGTGGACTGAAGCTTTCTTT. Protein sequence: CASSQEEGWTEAFF.

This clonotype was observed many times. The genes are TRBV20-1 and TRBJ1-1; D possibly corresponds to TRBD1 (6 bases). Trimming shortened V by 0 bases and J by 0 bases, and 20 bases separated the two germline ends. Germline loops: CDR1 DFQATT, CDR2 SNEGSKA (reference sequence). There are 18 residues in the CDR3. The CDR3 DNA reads TGCAGTGCTAGAGATCTCGTGGGGGGCGATAGCTTGAACACTGAAGCTTTCTTT. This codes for CSARDLVGGDSLNTEAFF.

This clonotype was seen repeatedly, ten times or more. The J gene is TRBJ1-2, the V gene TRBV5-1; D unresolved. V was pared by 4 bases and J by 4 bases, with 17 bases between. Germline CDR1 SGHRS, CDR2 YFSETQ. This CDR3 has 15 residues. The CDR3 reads CASSPRASSGYGYTF. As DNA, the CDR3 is TGCGCCAGCAGCCCCCGAGCATCGTCGGGCTATGGCTACACCTTC.

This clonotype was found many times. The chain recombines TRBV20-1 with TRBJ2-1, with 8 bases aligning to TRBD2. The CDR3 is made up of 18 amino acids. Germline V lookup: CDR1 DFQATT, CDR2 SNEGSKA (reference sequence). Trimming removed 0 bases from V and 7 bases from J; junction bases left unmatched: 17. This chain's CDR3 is CSARDLSRRGGDRNEQFF. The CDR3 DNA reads TGCAGTGCTAGAGATCTCTCTCGACGGGGGGGCGATCGGAATGAGCAGTTCTTC.

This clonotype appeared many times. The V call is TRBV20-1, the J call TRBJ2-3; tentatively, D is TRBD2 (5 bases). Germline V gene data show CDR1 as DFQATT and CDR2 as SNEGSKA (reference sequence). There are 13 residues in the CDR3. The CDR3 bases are TGCAGCAAGTTTAGCGTCTCCACAGATACGCAGTATTTT. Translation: CSKFSVSTDTQYF.

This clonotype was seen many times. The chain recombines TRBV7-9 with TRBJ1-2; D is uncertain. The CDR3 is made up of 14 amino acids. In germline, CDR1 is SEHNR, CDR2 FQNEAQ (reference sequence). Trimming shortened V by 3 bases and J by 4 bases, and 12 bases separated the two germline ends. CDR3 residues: CASSFRAGTYGYTF. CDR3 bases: TGTGCCAGCAGCTTCCGTGCGGGTACCTATGGCTACACCTTC.

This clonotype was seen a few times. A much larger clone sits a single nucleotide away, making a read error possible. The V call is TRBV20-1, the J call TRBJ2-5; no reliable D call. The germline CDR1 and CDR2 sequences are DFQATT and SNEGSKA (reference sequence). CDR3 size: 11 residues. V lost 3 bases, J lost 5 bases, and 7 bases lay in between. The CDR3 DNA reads TGCAGTGCTAGGGCCGGGGAGACCCAGTACTTC. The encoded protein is CSARAGETQYF.

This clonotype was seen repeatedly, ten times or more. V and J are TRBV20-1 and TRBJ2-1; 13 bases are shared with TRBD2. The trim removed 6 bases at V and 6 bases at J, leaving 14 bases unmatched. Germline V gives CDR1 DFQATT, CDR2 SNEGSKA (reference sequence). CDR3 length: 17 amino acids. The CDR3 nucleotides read TGCAGTGCCCCGGACGGGACTAGCGGGATTAGTCTCAATGAGCAGTTCTTC. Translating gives CSAPDGTSGISLNEQFF.

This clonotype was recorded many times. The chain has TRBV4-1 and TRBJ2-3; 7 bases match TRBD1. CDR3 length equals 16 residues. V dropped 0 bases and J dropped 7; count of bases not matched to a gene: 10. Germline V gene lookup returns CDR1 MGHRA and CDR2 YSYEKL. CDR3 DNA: TGCGCCAGCAGCCAAGAAGGGGGCCCCTCGGGCCATACGCAGTATTTT. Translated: CASSQEGGPSGHTQYF.

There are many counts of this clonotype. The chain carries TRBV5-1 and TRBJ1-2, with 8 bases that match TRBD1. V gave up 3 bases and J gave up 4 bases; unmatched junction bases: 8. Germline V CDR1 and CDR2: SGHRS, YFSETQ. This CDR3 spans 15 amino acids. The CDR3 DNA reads TGCGCCAGCAGCTCTTGGACAGGGCCCGCCTATGGCTACACCTTC. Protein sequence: CASSSWTGPAYGYTF. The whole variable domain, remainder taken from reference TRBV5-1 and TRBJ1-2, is KAGVTQTPRYLIKTRGQQVTLSCSPISGHRSVSWYQQTPGQGLQFLFEYFSETQRNKGNFPGRFSGRQFSNSRSEMNVSTLELGDSALYLCASSSWTGPAYGYTFGSGTRLTVV.

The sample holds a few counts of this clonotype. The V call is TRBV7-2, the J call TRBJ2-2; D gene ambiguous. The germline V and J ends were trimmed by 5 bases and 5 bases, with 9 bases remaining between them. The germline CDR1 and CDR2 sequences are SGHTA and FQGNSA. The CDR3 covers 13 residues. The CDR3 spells CASSPGRTGELFF. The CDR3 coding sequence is TGTGCCAGCAGCCCCGGACGGACCGGGGAGCTGTTTTTT.

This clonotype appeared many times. CDR3 loop: CASSFLAANSGANVLTF. In DNA form, the CDR3 reads TGCGCCAGCAGCTTCTTGGCAGCCAACTCTGGGGCCAACGTCCTGACTTTC. The rearrangement links TRBV5-1 to TRBJ2-6; no clear D. V lost 2 bases and J 0 bases, leaving 12 bases between the germline ends. The CDR3 is 17 residues long. CDR1 is SGHRS, CDR2 YFSETQ, per germline.

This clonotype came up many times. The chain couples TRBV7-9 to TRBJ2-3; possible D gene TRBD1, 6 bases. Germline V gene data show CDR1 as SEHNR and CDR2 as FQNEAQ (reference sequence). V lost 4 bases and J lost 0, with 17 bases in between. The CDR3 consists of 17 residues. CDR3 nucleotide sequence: TGTGCCAGCAGCTCCACGAGGACAGTTCCTAGCACAGATACGCAGTATTTT. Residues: CASSSTRTVPSTDTQYF.

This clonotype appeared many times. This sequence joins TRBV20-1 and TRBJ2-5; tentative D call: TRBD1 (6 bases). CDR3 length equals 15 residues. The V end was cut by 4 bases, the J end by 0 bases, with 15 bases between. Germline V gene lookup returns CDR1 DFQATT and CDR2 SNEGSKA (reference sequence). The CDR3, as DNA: TGCAGTGCTAACCCGGTGCAGGGGTACCAAGAGACCCAGTACTTC. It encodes CSANPVQGYQETQYF.

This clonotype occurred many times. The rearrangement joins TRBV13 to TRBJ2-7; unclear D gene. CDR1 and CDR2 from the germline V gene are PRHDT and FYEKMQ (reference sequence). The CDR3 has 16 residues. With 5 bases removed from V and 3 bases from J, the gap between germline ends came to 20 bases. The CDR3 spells CASSRSTPRIDYEQYF. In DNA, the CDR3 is TGTGCCAGCAGCCGCTCCACTCCGAGGATCGACTACGAGCAGTACTTC. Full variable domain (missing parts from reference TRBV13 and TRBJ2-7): AAGVIQSPRHLIKEKRETATLKCYPIPRHDTVYWYQQGPGQDPQFLISFYEKMQSDKGSIPDRFSAQQFSDYHSELNMSSLELGDSALYFCASSRSTPRIDYEQYFGPGTRLTVT.

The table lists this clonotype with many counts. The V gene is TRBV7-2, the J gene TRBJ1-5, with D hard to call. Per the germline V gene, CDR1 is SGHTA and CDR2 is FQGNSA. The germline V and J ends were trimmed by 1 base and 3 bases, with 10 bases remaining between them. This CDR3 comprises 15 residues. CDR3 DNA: TGTGCCAGCAGCTTAGGTCAGATAATCAATCAGCCCCAGCATTTT. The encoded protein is CASSLGQIINQPQHF.

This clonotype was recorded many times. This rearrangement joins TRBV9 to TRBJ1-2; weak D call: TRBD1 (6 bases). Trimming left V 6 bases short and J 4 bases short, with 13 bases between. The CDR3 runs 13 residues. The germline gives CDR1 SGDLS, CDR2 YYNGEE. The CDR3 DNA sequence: TGTGCCAGCACACCAACAGGGTCCTATGGCTACACCTTC. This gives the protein CASTPTGSYGYTF.

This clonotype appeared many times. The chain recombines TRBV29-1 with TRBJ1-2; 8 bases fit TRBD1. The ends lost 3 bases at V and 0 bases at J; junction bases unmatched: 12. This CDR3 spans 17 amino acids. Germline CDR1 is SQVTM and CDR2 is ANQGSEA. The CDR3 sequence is CSVDPPDRGRPNYGYTF. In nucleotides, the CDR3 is TGCAGCGTTGACCCCCCTGACAGGGGCCGCCCTAACTATGGCTACACCTTC.

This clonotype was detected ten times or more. The CDR3 bases are TGCGCCAGCAGCTTGGAACGTTTCCAAGAGACCCAGTACTTC. Protein product: CASSLERFQETQYF. The chain couples TRBV5-1 to TRBJ2-5; the D is unclear. The V gene's germline CDR1 is SGHRS and CDR2 YFSETQ. The V end lost 0 bases, the J end lost 1 base, and 7 bases lay between the germline ends. This CDR3 has 14 amino acids.

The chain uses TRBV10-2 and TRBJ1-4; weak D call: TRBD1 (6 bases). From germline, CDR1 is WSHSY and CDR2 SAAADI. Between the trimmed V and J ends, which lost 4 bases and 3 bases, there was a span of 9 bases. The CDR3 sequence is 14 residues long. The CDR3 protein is CASSGQDPNEKLFF. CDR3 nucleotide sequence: TGCGCCAGCAGTGGACAGGATCCTAATGAAAAACTGTTTTTT.

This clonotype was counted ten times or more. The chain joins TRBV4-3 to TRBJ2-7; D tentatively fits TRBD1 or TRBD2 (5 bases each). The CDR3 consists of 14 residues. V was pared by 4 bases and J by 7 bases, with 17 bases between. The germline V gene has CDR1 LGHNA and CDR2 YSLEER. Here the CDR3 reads CASSPTPGPDEQYF. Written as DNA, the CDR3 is TGCGCCAGCAGCCCCACCCCGGGGCCTGATGAGCAGTACTTC.

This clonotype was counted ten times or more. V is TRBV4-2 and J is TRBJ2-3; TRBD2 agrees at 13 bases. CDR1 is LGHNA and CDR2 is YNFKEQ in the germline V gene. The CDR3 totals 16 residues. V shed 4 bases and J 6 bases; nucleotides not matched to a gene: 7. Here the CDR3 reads CASSPRTSGGADTQYF. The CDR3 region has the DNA TGTGCCAGCAGCCCACGGACTAGCGGGGGAGCCGATACGCAGTATTTT.

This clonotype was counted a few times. The CDR3, as DNA: TGTGCCAGCACCTCTAGACCCTCCTACGAGCAGTACTTC. It codes for CASTSRPSYEQYF. V gene TRBV12-3 or TRBV12-4 combines with J gene TRBJ2-7; D unresolved. CDR3 length: 13 residues. Trimming cost V 7 bases and J 0 bases, with 10 bases left between them.

As DNA, the CDR3 is TGCAGTGCTAGAGATATCCTAGCGGGGGGGTGGGGCAAAGAGACCCAGTACTTC. Its protein is CSARDILAGGWGKETQYF. The rearrangement links TRBV20-1 to TRBJ2-5; TRBD2 agrees at 12 bases. V lost 0 bases to trimming and J lost 3 bases; unmatched junction nucleotides: 11. This CDR3 has 18 residues. Germline CDR1 is DFQATT and CDR2 is SNEGSKA (reference sequence).